This TCR beta chain was retrieved from a study of control samples from healthy donors and cancer patients. Clones were read by immunoSEQ multiplex PCR, and TCRdb kept only the in-frame ones, dropping some. The sample contains around 78,000 clones, approximately 94% of which appear only once. CDR1 is SGHRS and CDR2 is YFSETQ in the germline V gene. V was clipped by 4 bases and J by 6 bases; unmatched bases: 6. The CDR3 is 14 amino acids. This chain links TRBV5-1 with TRBJ1-4; 7 bases map to TRBD1. The source of this sequence is a woman aged 18-35 years in good health. Sequenced input: blood. The CDR3 DNA sequence: TGCGCCAGCAGCGTACAGGGGAGAGATGAAAAACTGTTTTTT. Encoded protein: CASSVQGRDEKLFF.